This TCR beta chain was captured in a study of tumour-infiltrating T cells in Burkitt lymphoma. Study overall: Productive clonality predicted overall and progression-free survival. Points from the study as a whole: Many Burkitt lymphoma patients shared several public clonotypes.

Some clones are missing from TCRdb's copy, which holds only in-frame ones; the method was immunoSEQ multiplex PCR. The data hold around 6,600 clones, with approximately 87% observed a single time. In the case of this clone: Its antigen is still unknown. One end of the junction varies from germline; a read error may be responsible.

The clonotype was recovered from a human donor with Burkitt lymphoma. Sequenced input: tumor tissue.

CDR3 sequence: CASSLAGGLEEIQYF. In DNA, the CDR3 is TGTGCCAGCAGCTTAGCGGGGGGGCTGGAAGAGATCCAGTACTTC. This chain joins TRBV7-2 and TRBJ2-5; D possibly corresponds to TRBD2 (7 bases). The CDR3 is 15 residues long. CDR1 SGHTA and CDR2 FQGNSA come from the germline V gene.